Listed below are T cell receptor beta chains from one sample, sequenced in a study of blood T cell repertoires in COVID-19. Repertoires were generated with immunoSEQ multiplex PCR, while TCRdb's copy carries only in-frame clones and drops some. Of about 300,000 clones listed, approximately 91% are singletons. The sequencing sample was made of peripheral blood. The source of these receptors is a woman aged 25 to 39 with COVID-19, enrolled during active disease. Both conserved end residues are part of each CDR3. D genes are given only for firm matches.

v_call	d_call	cdr3_aa
TRBV7-8	.	CASSLVRFGNTIYF
TRBV27	.	CASSPGHGKGTGELFF
TRBV7-6	TRBD2	CASSRGTSGANEQFF
TRBV4-1	TRBD1	CASSQGSDRVDTF
TRBV15	TRBD1	CATSSLTGDEKLFF
TRBV2	TRBD1	CASKGYRGRGSTDTQYF
TRBV27	TRBD2	CASSLSPTPGLANNEQFF
TRBV5-1	.	CASSLAGDHNSPLHF
TRBV18	.	CASSPIDRTDTQYF
TRBV24-1	TRBD1	CATSDSRQGGVGYTF
TRBV5-1	TRBD2	CASSLYSGSSGNEQFF
TRBV19	.	CASRDPLSTEAFF
TRBV11-2	.	CASKWTSSTDTQYF
TRBV30	.	CAERSGYGYTF
TRBV6-1	TRBD2	CASSDRSGANTGELFF
TRBV30	.	CAWSTEPYNEQFF
TRBV19	TRBD1	CASSPQGVGNTIYF
TRBV19	TRBD1	CASSMGQADEQYF
TRBV14	TRBD1	CASSRTGRRGYTF
TRBV5-8	TRBD2	CASSVTPTSGPNNEQFF